A single T cell receptor (beta chain) is shown here with its context. Its antigen is currently unknown. CDR1 and CDR2 (germline): MNHEY, SVGEGT. The V and J ends lost 6 bases and 3 bases, in that order; junction bases with no gene match: 8. CDR3 length equals 16 residues. Peripheral blood from each donor was collected in a volume of approximately 10 milliliters. With a J-beta primer mix and a sample-barcoded 5' primer, a second PCR ran about 7 to 12 cycles. One entry per CDR3 protein results from TCRdb running MiXCR on the 5' RACE reads. The data contain about 1.6 million distinct CDR3 sequences, roughly 32% of them seen just once; the ten biggest clones take up about 11%. This sample was included in a study of blood T cells in healthy people across ages. Study findings and constraints: Older age went with lower TCR beta diversity per million T cells, in a roughly linear way. Greater diversity and more naive CD4+ cells were seen in long-lived donors than in aged donors.

The sequenced sample was blood. The chain links TRBV6-2 or TRBV6-3 to TRBJ2-6, with 7 bases identical to TRBD1. The source is a woman aged 25 to 39 in good health. The CDR3 sequence: CASRMTGTGGANVLTF. DNA of the CDR3: TGTGCCAGCAGAATGACAGGGACGGGTGGGGCCAACGTCCTGACTTTC.